These 30 T cell receptor beta chains were sequenced from one sample in a study of beta chain features in type 1 diabetes. The entirety of the isolated RNA underwent reverse transcription, so expressed TCRB transcripts were sequenced. Here immunoSEQ multiplex PCR was the method, and the copy in TCRdb shows in-frame clones only, minus some. This table holds about 340,000 clones, approximately 8% found once. The sequencing sample was made of central memory CD4+ T cells from blood. All receptors derive from a woman aged 18-29 years in good health.

This clone was counted a few times. The chain recombines TRBV5-1 with TRBJ2-3, with D maybe TRBD1 (5 bases). Between the trimmed V and J ends, which lost 4 bases and 2 bases, there was a span of 17 bases. Germline V gene lookup returns CDR1 SGHRS and CDR2 YFSETQ. The CDR3 is 16 amino acids. The CDR3 nucleotides read TGCGCCAGCAGCGGCTACCAGGGCTCCTTCACAGATACGCAGTATTTT. The encoded protein is CASSGYQGSFTDTQYF.

This clone was seen repeatedly, ten times or more. The identical CDR3 is also encoded by other nucleotide sequences in the sample. This rearrangement joins TRBV2 to TRBJ1-5; possibly TRBD1 for D (5 bases). The CDR3 sequence is 15 residues long. V shed 5 bases and J shed 0 bases, with 11 bases lying between them. From germline, CDR1 is SNHLY and CDR2 FYNNEI. CDR3: CASSRDRNSNQPQHF. The CDR3 nucleotides are TGTGCCAGCAGTCGCGACAGAAATAGCAATCAGCCCCAGCATTTT.

The chain has TRBV27 and TRBJ2-7; no reliable D call. This CDR3 contains 14 residues. Trimming pared 2 bases from V and 2 bases from J, leaving 10 bases between. Germline-derived CDR1 and CDR2 are MNHEY and SMNVEV (reference sequence). DNA for the CDR3: TGTGCCAGCAGTTTAGCCGGGCCTCCCTACGAGCAGTACTTC. It codes for CASSLAGPPYEQYF.

This clone was seen a handful of times. The chain couples TRBV6-1 to TRBJ1-2; 9 bases fit TRBD1. The V gene end was trimmed by 7 bases and the J gene end by 4 bases; junction bases not matched to a gene: 10. The CDR3 loop spans 15 amino acids. The germline gives CDR1 MNHNS, CDR2 SASEGT. The CDR3 sequence is CASIPLGGQGYGYTF. As DNA, the CDR3 is TGTGCCAGCATCCCCTTGGGGGGACAGGGCTATGGCTACACCTTC.

This chain joins TRBV4-2 and TRBJ2-1; 9 bases are a match to TRBD2. The junction had 12 bases not matched to a gene; V was cut back by 7 bases and J by 8 bases. This CDR3 is 15 amino acids long. Looked up from germline, CDR1 is LGHNA and CDR2 is YNFKEQ. CDR3 residues: CASTPGLAGIHEQFF. The CDR3 DNA follows: TGTGCCAGCACCCCGGGACTAGCAGGAATCCATGAGCAGTTCTTC.

CDR3 region: CASGYTGVGTEAFF. Written as DNA, the CDR3 is TGCGCCAGCGGATATACGGGGGTCGGCACTGAAGCTTTCTTT. The chain joins TRBV5-1 to TRBJ1-1; tentatively, D is TRBD1 (5 bases). The CDR3 extends over 14 amino acids. CDR1 and CDR2 (germline): SGHRS, YFSETQ. Trimming left V 7 bases short and J 4 bases short, with 17 bases between.

The DNA of the CDR3 is TGCGCCAGCAGCTCCGGAACAGGGCTGGGAAATGGCTACACCTTC. Protein product: CASSSGTGLGNGYTF. V gene TRBV5-1 combines with J gene TRBJ1-2; possible D gene TRBD1, 6 bases. Germline CDR1 reads SGHRS; CDR2 reads YFSETQ. This CDR3 is 15 amino acids long. V shed 3 bases and J shed 6 bases, with 18 bases lying between them.

This clone was recorded at least ten times. The gene calls are TRBV18 and TRBJ2-1; TRBD2 matches at 9 bases. Per the germline V gene, CDR1 is KGHSH and CDR2 is LQKENI. The CDR3 is made up of 16 amino acids. The V segment lost 6 bases and the J segment 0 bases; nucleotides outside the gene matches: 6. The CDR3: CASSANSGSSYNEQFF. The CDR3 nucleotides are TGTGCCAGCTCGGCGAATAGCGGGAGCTCCTACAATGAGCAGTTCTTC.

This clone appeared a few times. The CDR3 DNA reads as TGTGCCAGTACCCCGATGACACAATACTATGGCTACACCTTC. It codes for CASTPMTQYYGYTF. This chain links TRBV19 with TRBJ1-2; D gene ambiguous. Germline CDR1 and CDR2: LNHDA and SQIVND (reference sequence). CDR3 length equals 14 residues. Trimming took 7 bases from V and 3 from J, leaving 15 bases between them.

The rearrangement uses TRBV4-3 and TRBJ2-3; no clear D gene. CDR3 length: 14 residues. V lost 3 bases to trimming and J lost 5 bases, with 12 bases between them. CDR1 is LGHNA, CDR2 YSLEER, per germline. For the CDR3, the DNA is TGCGCCAGCAGCCAGGAAGACGCTGGAGATACGCAGTATTTT. Residues: CASSQEDAGDTQYF.

This clone appeared many times. The chain uses TRBV7-2 and TRBJ2-7; a possible D gene is TRBD2 (5 bases). The CDR3 is 12 residues long. Trimming took 3 bases from V and 5 from J, leaving 8 bases between them. Germline lookup yields CDR1 SGHTA and CDR2 FQGNSA. CDR3 in amino acids: CASSFGLDEQYF. The CDR3, as DNA: TGTGCCAGCAGCTTCGGACTGGACGAGCAGTACTTC.

The chain carries TRBV21-1 and TRBJ2-7; the DNA was not used to check the table's D call, TRBD2. TRBV21-1 is noted as a pseudogene. This CDR3 is built from 16 residues. CDR3 in amino acids: CASSRPTSGVSYEQYF. Here the CDR3 DNA reads TGTGCCAGCAGCAGGCCGACTAGCGGAGTCTCCTACGAGCAGTACTTC.

In this sample, this clone turned up many times. The chain is built from TRBV7-9 and TRBJ1-2; D remains ambiguous. The CDR3 length is 12 residues. Germline CDR1 is SEHNR and CDR2 is FQNEAQ (reference sequence). Trimming took 3 bases from V and 8 from J, leaving 10 bases between them. CDR3 protein: CASSLSTRGYTF. For the CDR3, the DNA is TGTGCCAGCAGCTTGTCGACCCGCGGCTACACCTTC.

This chain links TRBV10-3 with TRBJ1-3; D remains ambiguous. The V end was cut by 3 bases, the J end by 9 bases, with 6 bases between. The CDR3 loop spans 11 amino acids. CDR1 is ENHRY and CDR2 is SYGVKD in the germline V gene. The CDR3 loop reads CAISDERTIYF. The CDR3 nucleotides are TGTGCCATCAGTGATGAACGCACCATATATTTT.

Only a few counts were recorded for this clone. This chain connects TRBV11-3 to TRBJ2-1, with 8 bases matching TRBD1. The V segment lost 2 bases and the J segment 5 bases; nucleotides outside the gene matches: 5. This CDR3 is 15 amino acids long. Germline lookup yields CDR1 SGHNT and CDR2 YENEEA. CDR3 DNA: TGTGCCAGCAGCTTATTCTCGGGACAGGACAATGAGCAGTTCTTC. Translating gives CASSLFSGQDNEQFF.

This clone was picked up a small number of times. This rearrangement joins TRBV15 to TRBJ2-1; 11 bases fit TRBD1. Trimming at V came to 4 bases and at J to 7 bases, leaving 6 bases not matched to a gene. Germline assignment: CDR1 LNHNV and CDR2 YYDKDF (reference sequence). The CDR3 length is 15 residues. The DNA of the CDR3 is TGTGCCACCAGCATCCGGACAGGGGGCGGAAATGAGCAGTTCTTC. Its protein is CATSIRTGGGNEQFF.

This clone was observed a few times. This chain joins TRBV28 and TRBJ2-1, with 11 nucleotides matching TRBD2. The CDR3 runs 16 residues. Per the germline V gene, CDR1 is MDHEN and CDR2 is SYDVKM. V was pared by 5 bases and J by 3 bases, with 6 bases of the junction left unmatched. The CDR3 DNA sequence: TGTGCCAGCAGTCTCCTGGGACTAGCGGACTACAATGAGCAGTTCTTC. The encoded protein is CASSLLGLADYNEQFF.

V usage is TRBV6-5 and J usage is TRBJ2-3; D is ambiguous. Germline V gene sequence: CDR1 MNHEY, CDR2 SVGAGI. The CDR3 consists of 13 residues. Trimming stripped 6 bases from V and 6 bases from J, with 13 bases between. DNA of the CDR3: TGTGCCAGCAGGCAACCGCCCGGGGATACGCAGTATTTT. It encodes CASRQPPGDTQYF.

This clone has ten or more counts. The chain uses TRBV15 and TRBJ2-2; D remains unclear. Germline V lookup: CDR1 LNHNV, CDR2 YYDKDF (reference sequence). The germline V and J ends were trimmed by 5 bases and 6 bases, with 13 bases remaining between them. The CDR3 has 14 amino acids. DNA for the CDR3: TGTGCCACCAGCCCCGGGCCCCGGGCCGGGGAGCTGTTTTTT. It codes for CATSPGPRAGELFF.

A note on this clone: One end of the junction is discordant with germline, which a read error may explain. The chain recombines TRBV7-8 with TRBJ2-5; TRBD1 matches 8 bases. From germline, CDR1 is SGHVS and CDR2 FQNEAQ. The CDR3 totals 17 residues. The CDR3 reads CASNLDRGPRRRETQYF. The DNA of the CDR3 is TGTGCCAGCAACTTAGACAGGGGTCCCCGACGCCGAGAGACCCAGTACTTC.

This clone has just a few counts. This sequence joins TRBV19 and TRBJ1-1; no clear D gene. This CDR3 is 16 amino acids long. Trimming removed 7 bases at V and 5 bases at J, with 23 bases between. Germline CDR1 LNHDA, CDR2 SQIVND (reference sequence). DNA of the CDR3: TGTGCCAGTACCTCATTGGGATCAGATGCCCGGACTGAAGCTTTCTTT. Amino acids: CASTSLGSDARTEAFF. The whole variable domain, remainder taken from reference TRBV19 and TRBJ1-1, is DGGITQSPKYLFRKEGQNVTLSCEQNLNHDAMYWYRQDPGQGLRLIYYSQIVNDFQKGDIAEGYSVSREKKESFPLTVTSAQKNPTAFYLCASTSLGSDARTEAFFGQGTRLTVV.

V usage is TRBV7-9 and J usage is TRBJ2-3; TRBD2 aligns across 11 bases. The V gene end was trimmed by 2 bases and the J gene end by 3 bases; junction bases not matched to a gene: 7. CDR1 and CDR2 (germline): SEHNR, FQNEAQ (reference sequence). The CDR3 contains 17 residues. CDR3 DNA: TGTGCCAGCAGCTTATTTACTAGCGGGAGTTGGACAGATACGCAGTATTTT. Protein product: CASSLFTSGSWTDTQYF.

As regards this clone: This sample also contains other DNA sequences that code for the same CDR3. The rearrangement uses TRBV7-2 and TRBJ2-5, with D hard to call. The CDR3 extends over 12 amino acids. Per germline, CDR1 SGHTA and CDR2 FQGNSA. Trimming pared 5 bases from V and 0 bases from J, leaving 4 bases between. The CDR3 DNA follows: TGTGCCAGCAGCCTAGACCAAGAGACCCAGTACTTC. Translated: CASSLDQETQYF.

This rearrangement joins TRBV28 to TRBJ2-5, with D possibly being TRBD1 (6 bases). The CDR3 extends over 14 amino acids. Per the germline V gene, CDR1 is MDHEN and CDR2 is SYDVKM. Trimming removed 7 bases at V and 5 bases at J, with 17 bases between. The CDR3 sequence: CASTPGQLGETQYF. CDR3 coding DNA: TGTGCCAGCACCCCAGGACAGTTGGGGGAGACCCAGTACTTC.

The chain couples TRBV7-3 to TRBJ2-3, with D tentatively TRBD1 (6 bases). CDR3 size: 16 residues. V was cut by 2 bases and J by 4 bases, with 16 bases left in between. Germline assignment: CDR1 SGHTA and CDR2 FQGTGA. CDR3 coding DNA: TGTGCCAGCAGCTTAGGTGGAACAGGGATGGCAGATACGCAGTATTTT. Translated, it gives CASSLGGTGMADTQYF.

V is TRBV7-2 and J is TRBJ1-6; TRBD1 aligns across 11 bases. CDR1 and CDR2 from the germline V gene are SGHTA and FQGNSA. The CDR3 runs to 15 residues. V lost 4 bases and J lost 8; bases outside the gene matches: 4. CDR3 region: CASSSDRGPDSPLHF. CDR3 in DNA: TGTGCCAGCAGCTCGGACAGGGGGCCAGATTCACCCCTCCACTTT.

This clone turned up a few times. The CDR3 region has the DNA TGCGCCAGCAGCCATCCGGGACAGGGGGGAGAGACCCAGTACTTC. Translation: CASSHPGQGGETQYF. V and J are TRBV5-1 and TRBJ2-5, with 11 bases lining up with TRBD1. This CDR3 is built from 15 residues. Trimming took 4 bases from V and 4 from J; bases not matched to a gene: 6. Germline V gene sequence: CDR1 SGHRS, CDR2 YFSETQ.

This clone has more than one count but fewer than ten. V is TRBV6-6 and J is TRBJ1-2; D unresolved. The CDR3 runs 13 residues. The germline V and J ends were trimmed by 2 bases and 4 bases, with 8 bases remaining between them. Germline CDR1 is MNHNY and CDR2 is SVGAGI (reference sequence). The CDR3 sequence is CASSYGEGYGYTF. CDR3 DNA sequence: TGTGCCAGCAGTTACGGAGAAGGCTATGGCTACACCTTC.

CDR3 protein: CASSFDSGRANNEQFF. The DNA for the CDR3 is TGTGCCAGCAGCTTCGATAGCGGGAGGGCAAACAATGAGCAGTTCTTC. This chain connects TRBV13 to TRBJ2-1, with 11 bases matching TRBD2. The ends lost 3 bases at V and 5 bases at J; junction bases unmatched: 6. Looked up from germline, CDR1 is PRHDT and CDR2 is FYEKMQ (reference sequence). The length of the CDR3 is 16 residues. The full variable domain, its missing parts supplied by reference TRBV13 and TRBJ2-1, is AAGVIQSPRHLIKEKRETATLKCYPIPRHDTVYWYQQGPGQDPQFLISFYEKMQSDKGSIPDRFSAQQFSDYHSELNMSSLELGDSALYFCASSFDSGRANNEQFFGPGTRLTVL.

This clone was detected many times. The chain has TRBV9 and TRBJ2-1, with D unclear. Germline V gene data show CDR1 as SGDLS and CDR2 as YYNGEE. V gave up 4 bases and J gave up 0 bases, with 8 bases separating them. The CDR3 runs to 14 residues. Here the CDR3 reads CASSPLYSYNEQFF. Written as DNA, the CDR3 is TGTGCCAGCAGCCCCTTGTACTCCTACAATGAGCAGTTCTTC.